Below are 19 T cell receptor beta chains sequenced from a single sample in a study of beta chain features in type 1 diabetes. Expressed TCRB transcripts were sequenced, since all the RNA that had been isolated was reverse transcribed. The data were produced by immunoSEQ multiplex PCR, yet TCRdb's version contains in-frame clones alone and is incomplete. Of 350,000 or so clones in the sample, around 20% are singletons; the top ten hold around 0.044%. The specimen sequenced was naive CD4+ T cells from blood. Receptor source: a woman younger than 35 in good health.

This rearrangement joins TRBV19 to TRBJ1-1, with unresolved D. Germline lookup yields CDR1 LNHDA and CDR2 SQIVND (reference sequence). V was cut by 5 bases and J by 1 base, with 5 bases left in between. CDR3 length: 12 residues. The DNA of the CDR3 is TGTGCCAGTAGTTCCGGGAACACTGAAGCTTTCTTT. Its translation is CASSSGNTEAFF.

This rearrangement joins TRBV11-2 to TRBJ2-3; D is perhaps TRBD2 (6 bases). Germline CDR1 reads SGHAT; CDR2 reads FQNNGV. This CDR3 comprises 15 residues. Between the trimmed V and J ends, which lost 1 base and 0 bases, there was a span of 8 bases. DNA of the CDR3: TGTGCCAGCAGCTTAGTGCGGGACAGCACAGATACGCAGTATTTT. Translating it yields CASSLVRDSTDTQYF.

This clone was counted a few times. The rearrangement joins TRBV7-9 to TRBJ2-7; 7 nucleotides match TRBD2. J gave up 0 bases and V 5 bases, and 7 bases lay outside the gene matches. CDR3 length: 15 amino acids. Germline V gene sequence: CDR1 SEHNR, CDR2 FQNEAQ (reference sequence). This chain's CDR3 is CASSGRGKSSYEQYF. The CDR3, as DNA: TGTGCCAGCAGCGGGCGGGGGAAGAGCTCCTACGAGCAGTACTTC.

This clone was counted between two and nine times. The rearrangement links TRBV6-6 to TRBJ2-1; a possible D gene is TRBD2 (5 bases). In germline, CDR1 is MNHNY, CDR2 SVGAGI (reference sequence). This CDR3 region has 10 residues. The germline V and J ends were trimmed by 9 bases and 9 bases, with 9 bases remaining between them. CDR3 in DNA: TGTGCCAGTGCCCGGGGTGAGCAGTTCTTC. Protein product: CASARGEQFF.

The chain joins TRBV5-4 to TRBJ1-1; D is unresolved. The CDR3 has 13 residues. The V end lost 9 bases, the J end lost 7 bases, and 19 bases lay between the germline ends. CDR1 is SGHNT, CDR2 YYREEE, per germline (reference sequence). The CDR3 sequence is CATSGASELEAFF. In DNA, the CDR3 is TGTGCCACCTCGGGAGCCTCGGAACTTGAAGCTTTCTTT.

This chain links TRBV6-5 with TRBJ2-5; D possibly corresponds to TRBD2 (5 bases). Trimming took 9 bases from V and 2 from J, leaving 7 bases between them. Germline CDR1 MNHEY, CDR2 SVGAGI. The CDR3 extends over 11 amino acids. The CDR3 sequence is CASWRQETQYF. Written as DNA, the CDR3 is TGTGCCAGTTGGAGGCAAGAGACCCAGTACTTC.

This clone was picked up a small number of times. This chain links TRBV18 with TRBJ1-2; 11 bases agree with TRBD1. The CDR3 loop spans 15 amino acids. Trimming removed 2 bases from V and 5 bases from J; junction bases left unmatched: 4. Looked up from germline, CDR1 is KGHSH and CDR2 is LQKENI. The CDR3 bases are TGTGCCAGCTCACCAGTCGGACAGGGGGCTTATGGCTACACCTTC. Its protein product is CASSPVGQGAYGYTF.

This chain uses TRBV29-1 with TRBJ2-3; 7 nucleotides agree with TRBD2. The CDR3 has 15 amino acids. The V gene end was trimmed by 3 bases and the J gene end by 5 bases; junction bases not matched to a gene: 11. Germline V gene data show CDR1 as SQVTM and CDR2 as ANQGSEA. CDR3 sequence: CSVDGRGSSGDTQYF. In nucleotides, the CDR3 is TGCAGCGTTGATGGCCGCGGGAGTTCTGGAGATACGCAGTATTTT.

A few counts support this clone. The rearrangement links TRBV30 to TRBJ1-1; TRBD1 might be the D (5 bases). The CDR3 sequence is 13 residues long. The germline V and J ends were trimmed by 7 bases and 0 bases, with 12 bases remaining between them. Looked up from germline, CDR1 is GTSNPN and CDR2 is SVGIG (reference sequence). CDR3 in DNA: TGTGCCTTTTCCAGGGTTATGAACACTGAAGCTTTCTTT. This codes for CAFSRVMNTEAFF.

CDR3 sequence reads: CASSSFLKNTEAFF. CDR3 nucleotides: TGTGCCAGCAGTTCCTTCCTTAAGAACACTGAAGCTTTCTTT. V and J are TRBV28 and TRBJ1-1; unclear D gene. Trimming pared 4 bases from V and 1 base from J, leaving 10 bases between. The CDR3 is 14 residues long. CDR1 is MDHEN and CDR2 is SYDVKM in the germline V gene.

A few counts support this clone. The V gene is TRBV5-1, the J gene TRBJ2-3, with 11 bases aligning to TRBD2. The CDR3 contains 15 residues. The V and J ends lost 5 bases and 2 bases, in that order; junction bases with no gene match: 4. Germline V lookup: CDR1 SGHRS, CDR2 YFSETQ. CDR3 region: CASSTSGSTTDTQYF. CDR3 DNA sequence: TGCGCCAGCAGTACTAGCGGGAGTACCACAGATACGCAGTATTTT.

The genes are TRBV5-4 and TRBJ1-3; 8 bases are a match to TRBD1. V lost 5 bases to trimming and J lost 2 bases; unmatched junction nucleotides: 6. The CDR3 spans 15 residues. Looked up from germline, CDR1 is SGHNT and CDR2 is YYREEE (reference sequence). The CDR3 sequence: CASSSLDRAGNTIYF. CDR3 sequence (DNA): TGTGCCAGCAGTTCCCTGGACAGGGCTGGAAACACCATATATTTT.

V usage is TRBV18 and J usage is TRBJ1-1, with D possibly being TRBD1 (5 bases). Trimming took 2 bases from V and 1 from J, leaving 8 bases between them. This CDR3 spans 14 amino acids. The germline gives CDR1 KGHSH, CDR2 LQKENI. CDR3 sequence: CASSPITGNTEAFF. The CDR3, as DNA: TGTGCCAGCTCACCAATTACAGGGAACACTGAAGCTTTCTTT.

The chain employs TRBV5-1 and TRBJ2-7, with a weak D call TRBD2 (7 bases). This CDR3 region has 15 residues. V lost 0 bases to trimming and J lost 6 bases, with 16 bases between them. CDR1 and CDR2 from the germline V gene are SGHRS and YFSETQ. DNA for the CDR3: TGCGCCAGCAGCTTGGTTGGCGGGGGCATGAGCGAGCAGTACTTC. The encoded protein is CASSLVGGGMSEQYF. The variable domain in full, completed from reference TRBV5-1 and TRBJ2-7, reads KAGVTQTPRYLIKTRGQQVTLSCSPISGHRSVSWYQQTPGQGLQFLFEYFSETQRNKGNFPGRFSGRQFSNSRSEMNVSTLELGDSALYLCASSLVGGGMSEQYFGPGTRLTVT.

The V gene is TRBV5-1, the J gene TRBJ1-1; 8 bases fit TRBD1. J was trimmed by 0 bases and V by 5 bases; bases with no gene match: 15. The CDR3 loop spans 18 amino acids. The germline gives CDR1 SGHRS, CDR2 YFSETQ. The CDR3 bases are TGCGCCAGCAGGTTTGGACAGGGTGGGGGCAACATGAACACTGAAGCTTTCTTT. This encodes CASRFGQGGGNMNTEAFF.

The chain is built from TRBV7-2 and TRBJ1-2; TRBD1 is a possible D gene (6 bases). V lost 3 bases and J 6 bases, leaving 8 bases between the germline ends. The germline gives CDR1 SGHTA, CDR2 FQGNSA. This CDR3 comprises 12 residues. CDR3 DNA: TGTGCCAGCAGCTTCCGACAGGATGGCTACACCTTC. It encodes CASSFRQDGYTF. Variable domain in full (rest from reference TRBV7-2 and TRBJ1-2): GAGVSQSPSNKVTEKGKDVELRCDPISGHTALYWYRQSLGQGLEFLIYFQGNSAPDKSGLPSDRFSAERTGGSVSTLTIQRTQQEDSAVYLCASSFRQDGYTFGSGTRLTVV.

V and J are TRBV14 and TRBJ2-4; D not resolved. Germline V gives CDR1 SGHDN, CDR2 FVKESK. The CDR3 spans 14 residues. Trimming shortened V by 2 bases and J by 8 bases, and 13 bases separated the two germline ends. The CDR3 protein is CASSQNPAGDIQYF. CDR3 DNA: TGTGCCAGCAGCCAAAATCCCGCTGGAGACATTCAGTACTTC.

This clone was counted between two and nine times. The chain joins TRBV7-8 to TRBJ2-7, with 9 bases fitting TRBD2. The germline CDR1 and CDR2 sequences are SGHVS and FQNEAQ. The CDR3 loop spans 13 amino acids. Trimming removed 3 bases from V and 7 bases from J; junction bases left unmatched: 4. This CDR3 reads CASSLLLAGEQYF. The CDR3 coding sequence is TGTGCCAGCAGCTTGCTTCTAGCGGGGGAGCAGTACTTC.

The chain combines TRBV4-3 with TRBJ2-7; the D is unclear. Trimming left V 0 bases short and J 6 bases short, with 9 bases between. CDR1 is LGHNA and CDR2 is YSLEER in the germline V gene. CDR3 length: 13 residues. CDR3 coding DNA: TGCGCCAGCAGCCAAGAAACAGCCTTCGAGCAGTACTTC. Protein product: CASSQETAFEQYF.